These 20 T cell receptor beta chains originate from one sample sequenced in a study of blood T cell repertoires in COVID-19. Produced via immunoSEQ multiplex PCR; TCRdb's table is partial and in-frame only. The sample has about 69,000 clones; 86% are singletons. Input material: peripheral blood. Every receptor here comes from a man aged 25 to 45 with acute or convalescent COVID-19.

This chain uses TRBV13 with TRBJ2-5, with a weak D call TRBD2 (6 bases). V dropped 5 bases and J dropped 5 bases, with 18 bases sitting between them. The germline gives CDR1 PRHDT, CDR2 FYEKMQ (reference sequence). The CDR3 contains 15 residues. The CDR3 here is CASSTRASGGETQYF. Here the CDR3 DNA reads TGTGCCAGCAGCACCCGGGCCTCCGGAGGGGAGACCCAGTACTTC. Drawing the rest from reference TRBV13 and TRBJ2-5, the complete variable domain is AAGVIQSPRHLIKEKRETATLKCYPIPRHDTVYWYQQGPGQDPQFLISFYEKMQSDKGSIPDRFSAQQFSDYHSELNMSSLELGDSALYFCASSTRASGGETQYFGPGTRLLVL.

V usage is TRBV27 and J usage is TRBJ1-5; a weak D match, TRBD1 (5 bases). Per the germline V gene, CDR1 is MNHEY and CDR2 is SMNVEV (reference sequence). The CDR3 totals 13 residues. V gave up 3 bases and J gave up 5 bases, with 8 bases separating them. The CDR3 region has the DNA TGTGCCAGCAGTTTTTCAGGGTATCAGCCCCAGCATTTT. Translating it yields CASSFSGYQPQHF.

The chain joins TRBV9 to TRBJ2-1, with D possibly TRBD1 on 6 matching bases. The CDR3 is 15 residues long. The V end lost 1 base, the J end lost 6 bases, and 14 bases lay between the germline ends. Looked up from germline, CDR1 is SGDLS and CDR2 is YYNGEE. The CDR3 coding sequence is TGTGCCAGCAGCGTATTACAGGGTTCCCGCAATGAGCAGTTCTTC. Encoded protein: CASSVLQGSRNEQFF.

This clone was observed a few times. The chain joins TRBV14 to TRBJ1-1, with D possibly being TRBD1 (6 bases). This CDR3 comprises 14 residues. Germline assignment: CDR1 SGHDN and CDR2 FVKESK. V lost 6 bases to trimming and J lost 1 base, with 12 bases between them. The CDR3 bases are TGTGCCAGCAGACCCGGACAGACGAACACTGAAGCTTTCTTT. Amino acid sequence: CASRPGQTNTEAFF.

The rearrangement joins TRBV30 to TRBJ1-2; 9 nucleotides line up with TRBD1. V trimming: 4 bases; J trimming: 3 bases; junction bases outside the gene matches: 6. Germline lookup yields CDR1 GTSNPN and CDR2 SVGIG (reference sequence). There are 14 residues in the CDR3. CDR3 sequence (DNA): TGTGCCTGGATAAGGGACAGGGACCACTATGGCTACACCTTC. It translates to CAWIRDRDHYGYTF.

This clone was found a few times. The chain joins TRBV3-1 (or the pseudogene TRBV3-2) to TRBJ2-7; 9 nucleotides align to TRBD1. Trimming cost V 4 bases and J 2 bases; bases outside gene matches: 6. Germline V gives CDR1 LGHDT, CDR2 YNNKEL (reference sequence). The CDR3 is made up of 15 amino acids. CDR3 bases: TGTGCCAGCAGCCTCAGGCGGGACAGGGCCTACGAGCAGTACTTC. Its protein product is CASSLRRDRAYEQYF.

The chain has TRBV18 and TRBJ2-7, with no clear D. Germline assignment: CDR1 KGHSH and CDR2 LQKENI. V was trimmed by 2 bases and J by 3 bases, leaving 8 bases between them. This CDR3 region has 13 residues. For the CDR3, the DNA is TGTGCCAGCTCACCAGCCGGCGGCTACGAGCAGTACGTC. Encoded protein: CASSPAGGYEQYV.

The genes are TRBV21-1 and TRBJ1-1; the tabulated D call, TRBD1, remains unverified against the DNA. TRBV21-1 is recorded as a pseudogene. The CDR3 sequence is 19 residues long. The CDR3 DNA is TGTGCCAGCAGCCCAGGCGGGGGACAGGAGGAACCTTGTTATGCTGAAGCTTTCTTT. This sequence encodes CASSPGGGQEEPCYAEAFF.

The V call is TRBV27, the J call TRBJ1-6; D perhaps matches TRBD1 (5 bases). Trimming stripped 3 bases from V and 0 bases from J, with 18 bases between. The CDR3 contains 19 residues. Germline assignment: CDR1 MNHEY and CDR2 SMNVEV (reference sequence). The CDR3 protein is CASSLLLRGMSSYNSPLHF. Written as DNA, the CDR3 is TGTGCCAGCAGTTTGTTACTCCGGGGGATGAGCTCCTATAATTCACCCCTCCACTTT.

The chain joins TRBV9 to TRBJ2-1; the D gene is possibly TRBD2 (5 bases). Trimming cost V 3 bases and J 9 bases, with 16 bases left between them. The germline V gene has CDR1 SGDLS and CDR2 YYNGEE. The length of the CDR3 is 14 residues. This CDR3 is CASSASLQAGEQFF. CDR3 in DNA: TGTGCCAGCAGCGCGTCACTTCAGGCGGGTGAGCAGTTCTTC. The variable domain in full, completed from reference TRBV9 and TRBJ2-1, reads DSGVTQTPKHLITATGQRVTLRCSPRSGDLSVYWYQQSLDQGLQFLIQYYNGEERAKGNILERFSAQQFPDLHSELNLSSLELGDSALYFCASSASLQAGEQFFGPGTRLTVL.

This chain joins TRBV4-1 and TRBJ2-1; TRBD2 matches at 11 bases. V was clipped by 0 bases and J by 8 bases; unmatched bases: 12. Looked up from germline, CDR1 is MGHRA and CDR2 is YSYEKL. CDR3 size: 18 residues. The CDR3 region has the DNA TGCGCCAGCAGCCAAGATGGTAGCGGGGGGGCCTTAAGCCATGAGCAGTTCTTC. Its protein product is CASSQDGSGGALSHEQFF.

The V and J genes are TRBV19 and TRBJ2-5, with D maybe TRBD2 (5 bases). Deletions cut 6 bases from V and 2 bases from J, with 13 bases between. The CDR3 length is 14 residues. Germline CDR1 and CDR2: LNHDA and SQIVND (reference sequence). The CDR3 DNA sequence: TGTGCCAGTAGCACCCTCTCGGGACAAGAGACCCAGTACTTC. Protein product: CASSTLSGQETQYF.

V and J are TRBV12-3 or TRBV12-4 and TRBJ1-2; D is perhaps TRBD1 (6 bases). The V and J ends lost 6 bases and 4 bases respectively, with 12 bases between them. The CDR3 runs 13 residues. The CDR3 bases are TGTGCCAGCAGGCGGGGGGGCGGCTATGGCTACACCTTC. Its protein product is CASRRGGGYGYTF.

CDR3 coding DNA: TGTGCCAGCACCGGGACTAGCGGGTACAATGAGCAGTTCTTC. Its translation is CASTGTSGYNEQFF. This chain links TRBV7-9 with TRBJ2-1, with 12 nucleotides matching TRBD2. The CDR3 runs 14 residues. J lost 4 bases, V lost 7 bases, and 2 bases had no gene match. Per germline, CDR1 SEHNR and CDR2 FQNEAQ (reference sequence).

The V and J genes are TRBV20-1 and TRBJ1-2; D is uncertain. V shed 3 bases and J shed 0 bases, with 8 bases lying between them. This CDR3 is built from 13 residues. Germline loops: CDR1 DFQATT, CDR2 SNEGSKA (reference sequence). CDR3 bases: TGCAGTGCTAGTTTACCTACTAACTATGGCTACACCTTC. It yields the protein CSASLPTNYGYTF.

The rearrangement joins TRBV6-5 to TRBJ2-1; D is perhaps TRBD1 (7 bases). CDR1 and CDR2 (germline): MNHEY, SVGAGI. Trimming removed 2 bases at V and 6 bases at J, with 14 bases between. The CDR3 has 15 residues. The CDR3 region is CASSYRRQGGNEQFF. The CDR3 DNA sequence: TGTGCCAGCAGTTACCGGAGGCAGGGGGGCAATGAGCAGTTCTTC.

J is TRBJ2-7 and V is TRBV24-1; D not resolved. The germline V and J ends were trimmed by 9 bases and 4 bases, with 12 bases remaining between them. The CDR3 covers 12 residues. Germline V gives CDR1 KGHDR, CDR2 SFDVKD. The CDR3 protein is CATRLREYEQYV. DNA of the CDR3: TGTGCCACCCGCCTTAGAGAATACGAGCAGTACGTC.

The chain uses TRBV7-9 and TRBJ2-3; no reliable D call. The germline V and J ends were trimmed by 2 bases and 1 base, with 4 bases remaining between them. This CDR3 region has 13 residues. Germline V CDR1 and CDR2: SEHNR, FQNEAQ (reference sequence). The CDR3 reads CASSLSGTDTQYF. The CDR3 DNA reads as TGTGCCAGCAGCTTATCGGGCACAGATACGCAGTATTTT.

The table lists this clone with a count of one. This chain joins TRBV25-1 and TRBJ1-1; no clear D. Trimming stripped 2 bases from V and 11 bases from J, with 9 bases between. Germline CDR1 and CDR2: MGHDK and SYGVNS. This CDR3 contains 11 residues. CDR3 protein: CASSEHLEAFF. The DNA of the CDR3 is TGTGCCAGCAGTGAACACCTTGAGGCTTTCTTT.

J is TRBJ1-4 and V is TRBV9; tentative D call: TRBD1 (6 bases). The germline V gene has CDR1 SGDLS and CDR2 YYNGEE. Trimming left V 2 bases short and J 0 bases short, with 8 bases between. CDR3 length: 15 amino acids. The CDR3 DNA follows: TGTGCCAGCAGCGTGACAGGTTCAACTAATGAAAAACTGTTTTTT. It is translated as CASSVTGSTNEKLFF.